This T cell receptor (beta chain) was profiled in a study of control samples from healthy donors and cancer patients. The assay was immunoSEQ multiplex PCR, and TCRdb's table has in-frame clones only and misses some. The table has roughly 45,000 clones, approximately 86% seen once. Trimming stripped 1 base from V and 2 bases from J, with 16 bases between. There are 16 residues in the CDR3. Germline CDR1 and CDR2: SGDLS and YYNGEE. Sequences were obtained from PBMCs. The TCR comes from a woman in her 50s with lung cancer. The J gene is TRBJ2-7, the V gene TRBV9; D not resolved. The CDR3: CASSVHFDPTAYEQYF. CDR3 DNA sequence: TGTGCCAGCAGCGTACACTTCGATCCGACTGCCTACGAGCAGTACTTC. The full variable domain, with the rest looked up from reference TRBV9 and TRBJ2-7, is DSGVTQTPKHLITATGQRVTLRCSPRSGDLSVYWYQQSLDQGLQFLIQYYNGEERAKGNILERFSAQQFPDLHSELNLSSLELGDSALYFCASSVHFDPTAYEQYFGPGTRLTVT.